These T cell receptor beta chains were read from a single sample in a study of cytomegalovirus exposure and HLA in healthy donors. Some clones are missing from TCRdb's copy, which holds only in-frame ones; the method was immunoSEQ multiplex PCR. The sample holds 220,000 or so clones. The sequenced material came from PBMCs. These receptors were collected from a girl aged 2 to 9 in good health and CMV-seropositive. Both conserved end residues are part of each CDR3. The D gene is left open where the match is weak.

>-|TRBV6-1|TRBJ1-2
CASSGVRGLPLANYGYTF
TGTGCCAGCAGTGGCGTTAGAGGACTTCCCTTAGCTAACTATGGCTACACCTTC
>TRBD2|TRBV5-6|TRBJ2-3
CASSLELAEQVTQYF
TGTGCCAGCAGCTTGGAACTAGCGGAACAGGTTACGCAGTATTTT
>TRBD2|TRBV5-6|TRBJ2-3
CASSLSGRAPSTDTQYF
TGTGCCAGCAGCTTAAGCGGGAGGGCCCCCAGCACAGATACGCAGTATTTT
>-|TRBV7-2|TRBJ2-7
CASSLAHGEQYF
TGTGCCAGCAGCTTAGCGCACGGCGAGCAGTACTTC
>TRBD1|TRBV14|TRBJ2-7
CASSPIQGTSYEQYF
TGTGCCAGCAGCCCCATACAGGGGACCTCCTACGAGCAGTACTTC
>-|TRBV21-1|TRBJ1-5
CASSKEPRDSRHLYSNQPQHF
TGTGCCAGCAGCAAAGAACCCCGGGACAGCCGACATCTCTATAGCAATCAGCCCCAGCATTTT
>-|TRBV9|TRBJ2-2
CATAGYTGELFF
TGTGCCACCGCGGGTTACACCGGGGAGCTGTTTTTT
>-|TRBV29-1|TRBJ2-3
CSVAQGGLSPLYF
TGCAGCGTTGCCCAGGGTGGTCTAAGTCCGCTGTATTTT
>-|TRBV28|TRBJ2-2
CASSTEGELFF
TGTGCCAGCAGTACGGAGGGCGAGCTGTTTTTT
>TRBD1|TRBV5-1|TRBJ1-6
CASSLRQGASNSPLHF
TGCGCCAGCAGCCTCCGACAGGGGGCTTCCAATTCACCCCTCCACTTT
>TRBD2|TRBV18|TRBJ2-1
CASSRSSGYNEQFF
TGTGCCAGCTCAAGGAGTAGCGGGTACAATGAGCAGTTCTTC
>-|TRBV4-1|TRBJ2-7
CASSQELNEQYF
TGCGCCAGCAGCCAAGAATTAAACGAGCAGTACTTC
>TRBD2|TRBV5-6|TRBJ2-7
CASGSGRSYEQYF
TGTGCCAGCGGTAGCGGGAGGTCCTACGAGCAGTACTTC
>TRBD1|TRBV2|TRBJ2-7
CASSVEDRAYEQYF
TGTGCCAGCAGTGTTGAGGACAGGGCCTACGAGCAGTACTTC
>TRBD1|TRBV18|TRBJ1-1
CASSPDRENTEAFF
TGTGCCAGCTCACCGGACAGGGAGAACACTGAAGCTTTCTTT